This record looks at one TCR beta chain sequence and its context. PCR used 60 Vbeta primers and 13 Jbeta primers. Data came from immunoSEQ multiplex PCR; TCRdb stores just in-frame clones and leaves some out. The sample has 100,000 to 150,000 clones, 75% to 90% seen once. Germline CDR1 reads SGHDT; CDR2 reads YYEEEE. Trimming removed 4 bases from V and 4 bases from J; junction bases left unmatched: 8. The CDR3 has 15 amino acids. The data were obtained in a study of cytomegalovirus exposure and HLA in healthy donors. The genes are TRBV5-6 and TRBJ1-5; the match to TRBD1 covers 7 bases. This TCR derives from a man aged 40-49 years in good health and CMV-seronegative. The sequenced sample consisted of PBMCs. In nucleotides, the CDR3 is TGTGCCAGCAGCGCCCTGGGACAGTCGAATCAGCCCCAGCATTTT. This codes for CASSALGQSNQPQHF.